This record concerns one TCR beta chain sequence. The CDR3 extends over 13 amino acids. With 7 bases removed from V and 0 bases from J, the gap between germline ends came to 7 bases. Looked up from germline, CDR1 is MDHEN and CDR2 is SYDVKM. The data belong to a study of T cells in Graves' hyperthyroidism and ophthalmopathy. There were TCR beta CDR3 regions amplified from RNA transcripts. Using the HTBI primer set, a first-round RT-PCR was run on the TCR CDR3. One entry per CDR3 protein, called by TCRdb with MiXCR from the multiplex PCR reads. The sample shows 640,000 or so distinct CDR3 sequences, under 15% of them seen only once.

The chain carries TRBV28 and TRBJ1-3; no firm D call. This receptor was obtained from a woman in her thirties or forties with Graves' ophthalmopathy. The specimen sequenced was blood. The CDR3 nucleotides read TGTGCCAGCATAACGGACTCTGGAAACACCATATATTTT. Protein product: CASITDSGNTIYF.